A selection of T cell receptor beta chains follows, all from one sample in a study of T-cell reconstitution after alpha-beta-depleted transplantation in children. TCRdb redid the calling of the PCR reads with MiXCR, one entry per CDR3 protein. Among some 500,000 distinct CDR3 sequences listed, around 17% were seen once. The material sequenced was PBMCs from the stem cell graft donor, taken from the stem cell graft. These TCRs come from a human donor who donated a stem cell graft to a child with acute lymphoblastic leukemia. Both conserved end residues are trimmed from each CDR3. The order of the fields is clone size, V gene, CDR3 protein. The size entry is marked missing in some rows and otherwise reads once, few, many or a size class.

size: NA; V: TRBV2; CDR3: ASSERLAGGYNEQF
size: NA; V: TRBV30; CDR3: AWSASGGFNEQF
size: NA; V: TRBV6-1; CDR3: ASSTGTGSPYEQY
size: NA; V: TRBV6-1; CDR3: ASNPTRVRRETQY
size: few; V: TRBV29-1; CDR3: SVVVGITDTQY
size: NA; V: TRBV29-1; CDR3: SVEEGTALTGELF
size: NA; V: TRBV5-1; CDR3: ASSPSGAGRDGYT
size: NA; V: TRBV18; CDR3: ASSPGMQETQY
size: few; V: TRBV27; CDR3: ASSFLVAGGRGTGELF
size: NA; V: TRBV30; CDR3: AWSVGTGGFYEQF
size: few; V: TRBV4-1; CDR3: ASSQVPPPGSSGRPYEQY
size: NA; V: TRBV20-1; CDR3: SASDGWTPTGAF
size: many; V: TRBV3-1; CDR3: ASSQRTAGNTIY
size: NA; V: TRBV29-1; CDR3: SVEDLSGVNTEAF
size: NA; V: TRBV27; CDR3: ASSGDHWGGQETQY
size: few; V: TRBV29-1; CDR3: SVLSLGQGAGMNYGYT
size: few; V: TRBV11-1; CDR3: ASSLRTKH
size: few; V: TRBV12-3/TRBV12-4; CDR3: ASSLGRAYGYT
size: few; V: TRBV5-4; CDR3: ASSTRTSGIYNEQF
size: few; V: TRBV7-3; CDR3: ASSHGLNYGYT
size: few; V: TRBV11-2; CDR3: ASSLVGGRETQY
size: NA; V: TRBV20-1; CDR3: SARTGQSRHGYT
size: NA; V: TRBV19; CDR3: ASSVGKGNQPQH
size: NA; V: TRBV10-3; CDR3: AISDTGISGSGTGELF
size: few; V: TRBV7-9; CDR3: ASSNLGQGLGGYT
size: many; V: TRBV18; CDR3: ASSPNVADTQY
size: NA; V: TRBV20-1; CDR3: SAIPGLAPRETQY
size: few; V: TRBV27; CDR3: ASTRTGRDEQY
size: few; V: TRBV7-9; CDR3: ATSRVPGQSYEQY
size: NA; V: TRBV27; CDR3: ASSSKRPGYYYGYT
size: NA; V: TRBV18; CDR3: ASSPKEGNSYNEQF
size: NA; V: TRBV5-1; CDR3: ASSLVLAGGYYNEQF
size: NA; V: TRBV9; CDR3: ASSVTSAGLQGDTQY
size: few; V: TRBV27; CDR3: ASSLTVAYGYT
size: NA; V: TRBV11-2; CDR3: ASSLLRGGSNEQF
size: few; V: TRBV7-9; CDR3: ASSLGTSGSKGEQF
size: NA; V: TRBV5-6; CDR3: ASSFGLATSYEQY
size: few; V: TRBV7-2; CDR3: ASSLQGPLGDTQY
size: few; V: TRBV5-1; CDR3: ASRSTNYRGFQETQY
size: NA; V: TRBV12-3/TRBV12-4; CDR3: ASSLAGRQPQH
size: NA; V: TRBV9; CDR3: ASSHRERGRGETQY
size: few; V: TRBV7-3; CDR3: ASSLMSGTEAF
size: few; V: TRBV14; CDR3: ASSQDSRTSGANEQF
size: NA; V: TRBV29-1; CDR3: SVYAYEQY
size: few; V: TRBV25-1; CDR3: ASSEPSTGRRLAF
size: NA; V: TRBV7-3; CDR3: ASSPQLPGANVLT
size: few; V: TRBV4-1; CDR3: ASTFTPIADEQF
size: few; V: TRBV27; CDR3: ASKPPDRTDTQY
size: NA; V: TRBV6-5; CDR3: ASSYGGTNEKLF
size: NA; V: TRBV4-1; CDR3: ASSHGLVRLAWSTGELF
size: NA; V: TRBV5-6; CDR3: ASSLGTRNYEQY
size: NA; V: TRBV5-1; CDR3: ASSLETGTTYEQY
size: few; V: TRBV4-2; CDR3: ASSQERGDTNQPQH
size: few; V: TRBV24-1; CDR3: ATSDLGQAEISYEQY